This T cell receptor (beta chain) stems from a study of T-cell reconstitution after alpha-beta-depleted transplantation in children. The TCRbeta library was prepared with unique molecular identifiers. TCRdb processed the PCR reads anew with MiXCR; each CDR3 protein has one entry. The sample yields 580,000 or so distinct CDR3 sequences, 20% to 25% seen once. Study-level points and caveats: Where alpha-beta T cells came from about two months after transplant was reportedly several hundred expanded graft clones. Diversity and T-cell counts at one year after transplant derived mostly from new T cells. Recipient T cells and thymic progenitors that survived gave rise to the high TCRbeta diversity observed at day 60 in some patients.

As concerns this clonotype: The antigen remains undetermined.

CDR1 is MNHNS and CDR2 is SASEGT in the germline V gene. Deletions cut 4 bases from V and 7 bases from J, with 12 bases between. This CDR3 contains 13 residues. The chain links TRBV6-1 to TRBJ2-3; no firm D call. The clonotype originates from a boy younger than two who had a stem cell transplant for acute myeloid leukemia, so the T cells may come from the graft donor. The material was PBMCs, mostly from graft donor cells, obtained 360 days after TCRalphabeta/CD19-depleted stem cell transplant. The CDR3, as DNA: TGTGCCAGCAGTGTTTCGAATAGCTATACGCAGTATTTT. This sequence encodes CASSVSNSYTQYF.